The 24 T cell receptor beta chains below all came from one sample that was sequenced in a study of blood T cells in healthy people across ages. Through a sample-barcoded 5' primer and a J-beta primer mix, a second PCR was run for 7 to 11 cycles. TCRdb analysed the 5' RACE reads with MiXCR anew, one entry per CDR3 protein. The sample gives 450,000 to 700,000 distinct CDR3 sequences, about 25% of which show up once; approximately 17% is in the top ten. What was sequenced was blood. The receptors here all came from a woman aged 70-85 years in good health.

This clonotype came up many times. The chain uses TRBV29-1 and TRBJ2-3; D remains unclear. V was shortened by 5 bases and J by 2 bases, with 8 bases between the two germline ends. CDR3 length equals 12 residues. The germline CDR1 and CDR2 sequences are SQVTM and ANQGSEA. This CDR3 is CSVRYLTDTQYF. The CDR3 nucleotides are TGCAGCGTTCGATACCTCACAGATACGCAGTATTTT.

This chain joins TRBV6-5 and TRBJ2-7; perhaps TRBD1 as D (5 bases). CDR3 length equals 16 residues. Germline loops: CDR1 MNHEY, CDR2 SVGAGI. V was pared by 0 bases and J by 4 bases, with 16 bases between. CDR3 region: CASSYSNAGIWYEQYF. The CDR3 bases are TGTGCCAGCAGTTACTCGAATGCAGGGATATGGTACGAGCAGTACTTC.

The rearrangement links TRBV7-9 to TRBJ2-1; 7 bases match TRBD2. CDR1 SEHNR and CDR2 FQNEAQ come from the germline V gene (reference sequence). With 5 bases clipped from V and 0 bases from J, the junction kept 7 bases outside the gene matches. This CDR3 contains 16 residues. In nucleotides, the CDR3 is TGTGCCAGCAGCCGGAAAGCGGGGAGCTCCTACAATGAGCAGTTCTTC. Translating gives CASSRKAGSSYNEQFF.

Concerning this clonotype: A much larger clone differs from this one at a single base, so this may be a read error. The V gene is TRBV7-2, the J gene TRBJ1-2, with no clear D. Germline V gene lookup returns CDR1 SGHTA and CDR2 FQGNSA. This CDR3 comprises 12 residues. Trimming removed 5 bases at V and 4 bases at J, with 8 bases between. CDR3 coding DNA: TGTGCCAGCAGCCCCCAAAGCTATGGCTACACCTTC. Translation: CASSPQSYGYTF.

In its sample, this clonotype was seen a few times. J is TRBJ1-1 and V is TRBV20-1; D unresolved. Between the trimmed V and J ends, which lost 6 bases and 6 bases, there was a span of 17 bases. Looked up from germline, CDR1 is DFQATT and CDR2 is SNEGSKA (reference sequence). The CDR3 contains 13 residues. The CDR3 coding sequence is TGCAGTGCACCCCTTTCGGGTCGGGCTGAAGCTTTCTTT. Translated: CSAPLSGRAEAFF.

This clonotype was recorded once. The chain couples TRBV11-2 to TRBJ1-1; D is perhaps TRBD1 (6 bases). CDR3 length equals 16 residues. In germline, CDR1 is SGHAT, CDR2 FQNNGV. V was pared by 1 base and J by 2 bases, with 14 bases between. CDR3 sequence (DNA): TGTGCCAGCAGCTTAGTTGGCAGGGGATCTAACACTGAAGCTTTCTTT. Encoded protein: CASSLVGRGSNTEAFF. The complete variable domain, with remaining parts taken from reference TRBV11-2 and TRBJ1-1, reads EAGVAQSPRYKIIEKRQSVAFWCNPISGHATLYWYQQILGQGPKLLIQFQNNGVVDDSQLPKDRFSAERLKGVDSTLKIQPAKLEDSAVYLCASSLVGRGSNTEAFFGQGTRLTVV.

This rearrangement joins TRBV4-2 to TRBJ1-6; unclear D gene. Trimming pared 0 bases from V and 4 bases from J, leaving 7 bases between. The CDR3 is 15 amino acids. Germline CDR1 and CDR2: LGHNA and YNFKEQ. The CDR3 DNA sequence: TGTGCCAGCAGCCAAGAACATACTTATAATTCACCCCTCCACTTT. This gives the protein CASSQEHTYNSPLHF.

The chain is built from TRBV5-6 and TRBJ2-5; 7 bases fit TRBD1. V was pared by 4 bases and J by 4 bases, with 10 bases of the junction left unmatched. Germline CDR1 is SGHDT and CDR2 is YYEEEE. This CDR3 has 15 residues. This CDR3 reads CASSPMRAGGETQYF. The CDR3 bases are TGTGCCAGCAGCCCGATGAGGGCAGGGGGAGAGACCCAGTACTTC.

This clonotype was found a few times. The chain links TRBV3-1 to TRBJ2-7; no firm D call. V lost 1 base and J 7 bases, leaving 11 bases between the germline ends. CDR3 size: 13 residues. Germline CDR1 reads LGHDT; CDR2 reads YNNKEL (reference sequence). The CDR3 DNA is TGTGCCAGCAGCCAAGTTCCGACCGGGGAGCAGTACTTC. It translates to CASSQVPTGEQYF.

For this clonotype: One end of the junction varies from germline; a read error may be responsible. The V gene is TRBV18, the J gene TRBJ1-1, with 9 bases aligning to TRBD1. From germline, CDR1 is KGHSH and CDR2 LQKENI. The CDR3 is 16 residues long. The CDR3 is CAGSRSVPGQGPEAFF. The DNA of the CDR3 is TGTGCCGGCTCACGGAGCGTCCCGGGACAGGGACCTGAAGCTTTCTTT.

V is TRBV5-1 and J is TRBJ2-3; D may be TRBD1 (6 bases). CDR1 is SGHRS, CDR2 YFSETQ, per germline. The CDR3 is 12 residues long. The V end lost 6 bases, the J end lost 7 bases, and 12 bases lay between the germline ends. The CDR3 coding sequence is TGCGCCAGCAATTCACAGGGTAATACGCAGTATTTT. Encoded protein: CASNSQGNTQYF.

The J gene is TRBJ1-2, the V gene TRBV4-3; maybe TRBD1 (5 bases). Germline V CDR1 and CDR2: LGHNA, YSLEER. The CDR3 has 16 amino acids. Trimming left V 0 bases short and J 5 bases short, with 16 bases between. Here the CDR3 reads CASSQDLGGARYGYTF. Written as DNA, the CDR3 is TGCGCCAGCAGCCAAGATCTTGGAGGGGCTCGATATGGCTACACCTTC.

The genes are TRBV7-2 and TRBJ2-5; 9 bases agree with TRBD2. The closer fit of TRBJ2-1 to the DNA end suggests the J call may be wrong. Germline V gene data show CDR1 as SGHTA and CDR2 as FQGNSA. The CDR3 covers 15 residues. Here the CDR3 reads CASNLSGGPHNEQFF. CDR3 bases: TGTGCCAGCAACCTCAGCGGGGGGCCTCACAATGAGCAGTTCTTC.

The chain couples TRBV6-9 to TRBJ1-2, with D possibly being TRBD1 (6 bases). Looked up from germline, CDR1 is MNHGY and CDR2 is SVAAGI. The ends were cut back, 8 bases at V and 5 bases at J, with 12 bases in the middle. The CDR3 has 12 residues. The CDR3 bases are TGTGCCAGCGAAGGGGGGGGGTATGGCTACACCTTC. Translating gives CASEGGGYGYTF.

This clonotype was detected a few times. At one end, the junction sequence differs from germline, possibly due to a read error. The CDR3 protein is CASSFGGGYSYNEQLF. CDR3 DNA: TGTGCCAGCAGCTTCGGGGGGGGGTACTCCTACAATGAGCAGCTCTTC. The V gene is TRBV5-6, the J gene TRBJ2-1, with 8 bases matching TRBD2. The V gene's germline CDR1 is SGHDT and CDR2 YYEEEE. The CDR3 is 16 residues long.

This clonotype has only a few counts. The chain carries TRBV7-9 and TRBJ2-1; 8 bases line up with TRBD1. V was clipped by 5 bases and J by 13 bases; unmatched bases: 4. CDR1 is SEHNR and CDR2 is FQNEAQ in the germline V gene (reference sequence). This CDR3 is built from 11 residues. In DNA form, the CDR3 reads TGTGCCAGCAGCCAGGGGGCTGGACAGTTCTTC. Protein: CASSQGAGQFF.

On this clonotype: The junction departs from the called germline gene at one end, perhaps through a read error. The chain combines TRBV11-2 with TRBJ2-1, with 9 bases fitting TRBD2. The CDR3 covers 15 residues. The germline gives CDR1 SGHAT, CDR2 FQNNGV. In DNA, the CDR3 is TGTGCCGGCAGCTTAGAGACTAGCGGTTACAATGAGCAGTTCTTC. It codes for CAGSLETSGYNEQFF.

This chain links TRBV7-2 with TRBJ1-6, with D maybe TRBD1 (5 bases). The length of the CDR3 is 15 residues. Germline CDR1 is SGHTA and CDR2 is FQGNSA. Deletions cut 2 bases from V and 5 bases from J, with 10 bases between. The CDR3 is CASSLLARDNSPLHF. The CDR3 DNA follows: TGTGCCAGCAGCTTACTGGCCAGGGATAATTCACCCCTCCACTTT.

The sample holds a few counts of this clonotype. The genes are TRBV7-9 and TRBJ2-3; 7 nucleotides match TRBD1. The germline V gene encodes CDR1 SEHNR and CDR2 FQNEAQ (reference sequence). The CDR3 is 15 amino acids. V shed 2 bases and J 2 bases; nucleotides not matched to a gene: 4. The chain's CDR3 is CASSLWGTDTDTQYF. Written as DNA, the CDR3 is TGTGCCAGCAGCTTATGGGGGACAGACACAGATACGCAGTATTTT.

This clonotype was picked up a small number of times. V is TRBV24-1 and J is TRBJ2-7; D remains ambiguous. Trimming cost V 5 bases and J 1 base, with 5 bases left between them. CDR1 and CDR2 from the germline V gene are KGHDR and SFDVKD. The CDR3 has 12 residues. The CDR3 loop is CATSGLSYEQYF. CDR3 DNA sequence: TGTGCCACCAGTGGACTTTCCTACGAGCAGTACTTC.

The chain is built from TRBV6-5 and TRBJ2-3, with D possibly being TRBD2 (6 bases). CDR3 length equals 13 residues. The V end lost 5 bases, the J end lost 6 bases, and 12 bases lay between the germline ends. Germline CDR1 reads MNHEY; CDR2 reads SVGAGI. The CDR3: CASSPPGVDTQYF. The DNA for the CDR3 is TGTGCCAGCAGTCCCCCGGGGGTGGATACGCAGTATTTT.

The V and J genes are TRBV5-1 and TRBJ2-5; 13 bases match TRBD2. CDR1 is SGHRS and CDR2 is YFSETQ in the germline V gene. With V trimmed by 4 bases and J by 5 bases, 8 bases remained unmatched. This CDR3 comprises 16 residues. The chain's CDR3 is CASSPLTTSGRETQYF. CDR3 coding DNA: TGCGCCAGCAGCCCGCTAACGACTAGCGGGAGGGAGACCCAGTACTTC. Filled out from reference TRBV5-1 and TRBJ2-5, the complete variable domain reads KAGVTQTPRYLIKTRGQQVTLSCSPISGHRSVSWYQQTPGQGLQFLFEYFSETQRNKGNFPGRFSGRQFSNSRSEMNVSTLELGDSALYLCASSPLTTSGRETQYFGPGTRLLVL.

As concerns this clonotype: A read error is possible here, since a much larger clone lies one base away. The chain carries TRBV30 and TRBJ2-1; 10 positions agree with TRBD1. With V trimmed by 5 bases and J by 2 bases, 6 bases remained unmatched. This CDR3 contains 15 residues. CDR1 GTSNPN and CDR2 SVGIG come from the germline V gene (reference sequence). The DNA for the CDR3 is TGTGCCTGGGCCGGGACAGGGGATACCTACAATGAGCAGTTCTTC. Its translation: CAWAGTGDTYNEQFF.

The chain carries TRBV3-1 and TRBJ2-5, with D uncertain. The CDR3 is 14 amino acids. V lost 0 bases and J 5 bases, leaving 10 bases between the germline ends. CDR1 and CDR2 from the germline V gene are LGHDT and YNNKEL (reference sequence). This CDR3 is CASSQESAGETQYF. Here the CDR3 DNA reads TGTGCCAGCAGCCAAGAGAGCGCTGGCGAGACCCAGTACTTC.